The sequence of this T cell receptor (beta chain) was determined in a study of T cell changes during pregnancy in multiple sclerosis. The CDR3 is 15 residues long. The J segment lost 4 bases and the V segment lost 3 bases, leaving 7 bases of the junction unmatched. Germline values: CDR1 SGHRS, CDR2 YFSETQ. Clones were sequenced by immunoSEQ multiplex PCR, and TCRdb holds only the in-frame ones, with some missing. The table includes roughly 100,000 clones, 91% detected once. Here the sequenced sample was peripheral blood, taken after pregnancy. This rearrangement joins TRBV5-1 to TRBJ1-2; 9 nucleotides match TRBD1. The source of this sequence is a female donor in good health, enrolled as a control in a pregnancy study. As DNA, the CDR3 is TGCGCCAGCAGCTCGGGGGGACAGGGCATCTATGGCTACACCTTC. Amino acid sequence: CASSSGGQGIYGYTF.